The clone carrying this TCR beta chain was recorded a few times. Its antigen is unknown. The CDR3 consists of 16 residues. The junction had 6 bases not matched to a gene; V was cut back by 3 bases and J by 2 bases. This sample was included in a study of regulatory T cells in long-lasting Graves disease. Study-level findings and limits: Segments TRBV28, TRBJ1-2 and TRBJ2-5 showed preferential usage in persistent disease.

Noted time point: newly diagnosed GD, antithyroid drugs for less than 3 months. The TCR library used RNA extracted from PBMCs. Through Arm-PCR of CDR3 regions and iRepertoire HTBI primers, TCR beta libraries were built. TCRdb fed the multiplex PCR reads into MiXCR, producing one record per CDR3 protein. The sample has hundreds of thousands of distinct CDR3 sequences, more than 15% seen once. This sample was shared with a second study, whose subject was T cells in Graves' hyperthyroidism and ophthalmopathy. As that report states: Disease duration under 2 months; hyperthyroidism patients were aged 18 to 65.

The receptor's source is a woman aged 40 to 65 with Graves disease. The source was peripheral blood mononuclear cells (PBMCs), collected at new diagnosis, from a patient treated with antithyroid drugs. The rearrangement joins TRBV12-3 or TRBV12-4 to TRBJ2-1; 8 bases fit TRBD2. Here the CDR3 reads CASSFHTGGTYNEQFF. CDR3 coding DNA: TGTGCCAGCAGTTTCCATACGGGGGGGACCTACAATGAGCAGTTCTTC.